This T cell receptor (beta chain) was observed in a study of blood T cell repertoires in COVID-19. About the research overall: Italy, Spain and the United States were the sources of the convalescent and acute COVID-19 samples. Sources were T cells, B-cell-depleted T cells, or PBMCs; the material itself was cDNA or gDNA.

The CDR3 has 14 amino acids. Germline V gene data show CDR1 as KGHSH and CDR2 as LQKENI. Trimming left V 3 bases short and J 3 bases short, with 11 bases between. Per the original methods: Amplification of reference gene primers provided the estimated nucleated cell counts. The table came from immunoSEQ multiplex PCR; TCRdb's copy has only in-frame clones and leaves some out. The V and J calls and clone size come from that table; D and trimming were worked out from the DNA. The profile shows about 59,000 clones, almost 85% of them singletons. The receptor comes from a human donor in a cohort sampled during active COVID-19. The genes are TRBV18 and TRBJ1-1; a possible D gene is TRBD1 (5 bases). The material sequenced was peripheral blood. For the CDR3, the DNA is TGTGCCAGCTCACCTAGGGCGGGGGACACTGAAGCTTTCTTT. It is translated as CASSPRAGDTEAFF.